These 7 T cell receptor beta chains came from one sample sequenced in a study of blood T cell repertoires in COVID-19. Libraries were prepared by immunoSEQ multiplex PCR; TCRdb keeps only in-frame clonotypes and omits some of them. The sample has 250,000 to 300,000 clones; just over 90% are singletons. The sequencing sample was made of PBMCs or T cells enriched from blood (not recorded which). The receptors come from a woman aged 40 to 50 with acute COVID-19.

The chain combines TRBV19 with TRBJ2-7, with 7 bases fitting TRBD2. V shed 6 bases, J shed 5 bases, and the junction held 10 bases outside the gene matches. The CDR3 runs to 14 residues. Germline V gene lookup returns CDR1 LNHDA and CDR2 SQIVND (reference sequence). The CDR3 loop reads CASRLRGRGDEQYF. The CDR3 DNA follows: TGTGCCAGTAGACTCCGGGGGAGGGGCGACGAGCAGTACTTC.

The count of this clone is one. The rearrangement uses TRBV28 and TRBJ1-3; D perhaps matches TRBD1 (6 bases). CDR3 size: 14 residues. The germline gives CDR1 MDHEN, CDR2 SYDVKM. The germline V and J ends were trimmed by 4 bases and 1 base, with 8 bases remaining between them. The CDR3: CASSSTGSGNTIYF. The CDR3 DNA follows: TGTGCCAGCAGTTCCACAGGGTCTGGAAACACCATATATTTT.

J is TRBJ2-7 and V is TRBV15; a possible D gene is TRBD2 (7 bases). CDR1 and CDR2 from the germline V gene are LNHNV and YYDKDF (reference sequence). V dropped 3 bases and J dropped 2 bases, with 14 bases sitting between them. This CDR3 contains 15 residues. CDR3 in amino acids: CATSRGGDKTYEQYF. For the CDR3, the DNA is TGTGCCACCAGCAGGGGGGGGGACAAAACCTACGAGCAGTACTTC.

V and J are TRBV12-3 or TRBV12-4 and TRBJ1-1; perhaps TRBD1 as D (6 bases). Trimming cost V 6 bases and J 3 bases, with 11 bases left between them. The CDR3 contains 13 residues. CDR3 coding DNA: TGTGCCAGCAGATCTTACAGGGACACTGAAGCTTTCTTT. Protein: CASRSYRDTEAFF.

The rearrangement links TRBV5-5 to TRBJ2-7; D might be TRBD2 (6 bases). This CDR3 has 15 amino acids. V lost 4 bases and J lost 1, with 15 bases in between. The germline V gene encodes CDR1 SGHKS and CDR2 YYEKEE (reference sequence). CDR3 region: CASSLAGTLSYEQYF. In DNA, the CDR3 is TGTGCCAGCAGCCTAGCCGGGACTCTATCCTACGAGCAGTACTTC.

CDR3 nucleotide sequence: TGTGCCAGCAGCCCGATCCGGGGGCGGGAGAGTAATAATGAGCAGTTCTTC. This codes for CASSPIRGRESNNEQFF. The chain carries TRBV7-3 and TRBJ2-1; possible D gene TRBD2, 7 bases. The CDR3 covers 17 residues. Trimming removed 5 bases from V and 7 bases from J, with 24 bases in between. Germline loops: CDR1 SGHTA, CDR2 FQGTGA.

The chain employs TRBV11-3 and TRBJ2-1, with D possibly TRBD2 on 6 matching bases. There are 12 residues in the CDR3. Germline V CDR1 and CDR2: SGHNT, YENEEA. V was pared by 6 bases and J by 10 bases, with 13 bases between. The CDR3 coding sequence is TGTGCCAGCAGGTTGGCGGGACGCGAGCAGTTCTTC. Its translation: CASRLAGREQFF.